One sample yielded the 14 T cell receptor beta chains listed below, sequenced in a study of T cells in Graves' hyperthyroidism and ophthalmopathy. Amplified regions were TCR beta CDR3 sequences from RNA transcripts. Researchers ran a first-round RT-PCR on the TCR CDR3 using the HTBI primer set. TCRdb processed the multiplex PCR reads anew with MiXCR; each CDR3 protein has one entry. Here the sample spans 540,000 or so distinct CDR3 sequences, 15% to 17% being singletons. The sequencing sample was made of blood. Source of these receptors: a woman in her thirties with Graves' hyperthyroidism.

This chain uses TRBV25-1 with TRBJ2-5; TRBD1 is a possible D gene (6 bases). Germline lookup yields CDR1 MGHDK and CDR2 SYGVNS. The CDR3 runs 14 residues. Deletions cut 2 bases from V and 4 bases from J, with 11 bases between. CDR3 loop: CASSEAGASETQYF. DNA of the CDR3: TGTGCCAGCAGTGAAGCAGGGGCATCAGAGACCCAGTACTTC.

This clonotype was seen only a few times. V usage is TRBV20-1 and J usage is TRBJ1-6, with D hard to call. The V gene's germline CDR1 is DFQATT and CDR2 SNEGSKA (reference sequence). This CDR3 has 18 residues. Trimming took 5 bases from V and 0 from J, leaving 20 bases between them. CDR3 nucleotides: TGCAGTGCTCGGACCCGGAGTACAGAGAGCTCCTATAATTCACCCCTCCACTTT. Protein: CSARTRSTESSYNSPLHF.

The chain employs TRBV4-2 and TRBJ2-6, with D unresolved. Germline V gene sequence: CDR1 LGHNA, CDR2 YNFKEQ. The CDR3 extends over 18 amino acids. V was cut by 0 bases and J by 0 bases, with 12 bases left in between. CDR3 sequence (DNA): TGTGCCAGCAGCCAAGAGGGCCAGATGAGCTCTGGGGCCAACGTCCTGACTTTC. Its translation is CASSQEGQMSSGANVLTF.

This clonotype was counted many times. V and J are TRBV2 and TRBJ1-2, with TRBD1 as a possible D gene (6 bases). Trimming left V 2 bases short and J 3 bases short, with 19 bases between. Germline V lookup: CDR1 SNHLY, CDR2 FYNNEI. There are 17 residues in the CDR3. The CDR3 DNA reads TGTGCCAGCAGTGAAATCCAGGGGATCTCCGTTGACTATGGCTACACCTTC. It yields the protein CASSEIQGISVDYGYTF.

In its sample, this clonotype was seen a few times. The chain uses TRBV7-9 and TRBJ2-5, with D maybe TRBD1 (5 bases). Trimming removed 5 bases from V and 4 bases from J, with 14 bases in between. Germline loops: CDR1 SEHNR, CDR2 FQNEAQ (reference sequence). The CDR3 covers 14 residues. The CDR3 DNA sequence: TGTGCCAGCAGCCAGGGCCCAGCCCGAGAGACCCAGTACTTC. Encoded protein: CASSQGPARETQYF. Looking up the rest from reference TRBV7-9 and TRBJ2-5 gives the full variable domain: DTGVSQNPRHKITKRGQNVTFRCDPISEHNRLYWYRQTLGQGPEFLTYFQNEAQLEKSRLLSDRFSAERPKGSFSTLEIQRTEQGDSAMYLCASSQGPARETQYFGPGTRLLVL.

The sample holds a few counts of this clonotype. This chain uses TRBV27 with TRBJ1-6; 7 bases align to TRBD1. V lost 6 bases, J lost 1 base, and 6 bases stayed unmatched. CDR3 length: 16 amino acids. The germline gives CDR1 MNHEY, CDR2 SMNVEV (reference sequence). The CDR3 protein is CASRLAGGSYNSPLHF. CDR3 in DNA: TGTGCCAGCAGATTAGCAGGGGGATCCTATAATTCACCCCTCCACTTT.

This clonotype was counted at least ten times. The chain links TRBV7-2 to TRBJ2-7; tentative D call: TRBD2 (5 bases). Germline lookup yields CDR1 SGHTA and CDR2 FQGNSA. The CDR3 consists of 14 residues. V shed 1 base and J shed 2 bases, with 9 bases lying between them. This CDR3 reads CASSLDPGTYEQYF. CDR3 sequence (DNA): TGTGCCAGCAGCTTAGACCCGGGGACCTACGAGCAGTACTTC.

The CDR3 reads CSARATSGPNTGELFF. The CDR3 DNA reads TGCAGTGCTAGAGCGACTAGCGGTCCGAACACCGGGGAGCTGTTTTTT. J is TRBJ2-2 and V is TRBV20-1, with 9 nucleotides matching TRBD2. This CDR3 has 16 amino acids. Germline V gene data show CDR1 as DFQATT and CDR2 as SNEGSKA (reference sequence). V trimming: 1 base; J trimming: 0 bases; junction bases outside the gene matches: 3.

CDR3 nucleotides: TGTGCCAGCAGCACCTACAGTGCAACTAATGAAAAACTGTTTTTT. Protein sequence: CASSTYSATNEKLFF. The chain joins TRBV9 to TRBJ1-4; D ambiguous. CDR1 is SGDLS and CDR2 is YYNGEE in the germline V gene. The V end was cut by 4 bases, the J end by 0 bases, with 10 bases between. The CDR3 consists of 15 residues.

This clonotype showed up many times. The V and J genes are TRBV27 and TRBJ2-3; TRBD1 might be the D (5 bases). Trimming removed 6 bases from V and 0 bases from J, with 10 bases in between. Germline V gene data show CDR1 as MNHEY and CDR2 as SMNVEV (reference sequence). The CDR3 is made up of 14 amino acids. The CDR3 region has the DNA TGTGCCAGCAGGGACACCCCTAGCACAGATACGCAGTATTTT. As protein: CASRDTPSTDTQYF.

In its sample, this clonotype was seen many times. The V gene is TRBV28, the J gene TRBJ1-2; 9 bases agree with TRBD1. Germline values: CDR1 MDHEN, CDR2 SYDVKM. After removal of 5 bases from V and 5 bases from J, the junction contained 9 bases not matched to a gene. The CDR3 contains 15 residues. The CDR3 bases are TGTGCCAGCAGTGATGATCTCGGACAGGGGTATGGCTACACCTTC. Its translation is CASSDDLGQGYGYTF.

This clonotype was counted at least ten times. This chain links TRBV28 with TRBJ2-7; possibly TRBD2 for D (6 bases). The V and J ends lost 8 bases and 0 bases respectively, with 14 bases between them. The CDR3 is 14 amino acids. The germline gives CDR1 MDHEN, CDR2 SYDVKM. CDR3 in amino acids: CASEAGGGSYEQYF. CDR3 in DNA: TGTGCCAGCGAAGCGGGTGGGGGCTCCTACGAGCAGTACTTC. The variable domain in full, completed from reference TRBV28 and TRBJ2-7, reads DVKVTQSSRYLVKRTGEKVFLECVQDMDHENMFWYRQDPGLGLRLIYFSYDVKMKEKGDIPEGYSVSREKKERFSLILESASTNQTSMYLCASEAGGGSYEQYFGPGTRLTVT.

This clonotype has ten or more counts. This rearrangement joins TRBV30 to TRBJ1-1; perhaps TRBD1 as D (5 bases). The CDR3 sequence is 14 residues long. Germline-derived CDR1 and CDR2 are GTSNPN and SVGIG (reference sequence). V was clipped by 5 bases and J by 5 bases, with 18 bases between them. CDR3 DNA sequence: TGTGCCTGGGTTGTTGGTGGGGGTAGAACTGAAGCTTTCTTT. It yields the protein CAWVVGGGRTEAFF.

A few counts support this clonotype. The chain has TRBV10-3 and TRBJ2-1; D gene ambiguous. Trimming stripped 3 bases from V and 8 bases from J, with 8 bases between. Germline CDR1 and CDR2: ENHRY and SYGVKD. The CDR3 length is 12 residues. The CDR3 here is CAISDLVDEQFF. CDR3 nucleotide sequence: TGTGCCATCAGTGACCTAGTCGATGAGCAGTTCTTC.